Listed below are T cell receptor beta chains from one sample, sequenced in a study of blood T cell repertoires in COVID-19. TCRdb's copy holds only in-frame clones and misses some; the assay was immunoSEQ multiplex PCR. The data contain 310,000 or so clones, about 90% of them singletons. The sequenced material came from peripheral blood. These receptors all come from a woman between 50 and 59 years old who had recovered from COVID-19. The CDR3 runs from the conserved cysteine through the conserved F or W. A D gene is named only where the DNA matches it firmly. The listing skips clone size in some rows; elsewhere it reads once, few, many or a size class.

CDR3 protein,CDR3 DNA,J gene,D gene,V gene,clone size
CASSSPGLLNTEAFF,TGTGCCAGCAGTTCACCGGGACTTCTGAACACTGAAGCTTTCTTT,TRBJ1-1,NA,TRBV27,NA
CASSLIGTSDDNEQFF,TGTGCCAGCAGCTTAATTGGGACTAGCGACGACAATGAGCAGTTCTTC,TRBJ2-1,TRBD2,TRBV7-3,NA
CASSLPKQGNSPLHF,TGTGCCAGCAGCTTACCGAAACAGGGGAATTCACCCCTCCACTTT,TRBJ1-6,TRBD1,TRBV7-9,NA
CASSPQGTYGYTF,TGTGCCAGCAGCCCACAGGGGACCTATGGCTACACCTTC,TRBJ1-2,TRBD1,TRBV28,NA
CASSTQDRGNYGYTF,TGTGCCAGCAGTACGCAGGACAGGGGGAATTATGGCTACACCTTC,TRBJ1-2,TRBD1,TRBV6-5,few
CASSQDGGVTEAFF,TGTGCCAGCAGCCAGGACGGAGGGGTCACTGAAGCTTTCTTT,TRBJ1-1,NA,TRBV3-1/TRBV3-2,NA
CATKLGGRNTGELFF,TGTGCCACCAAACTGGGGGGACGGAACACCGGGGAGCTGTTTTTT,TRBJ2-2,NA,TRBV28,NA
CATSSGQMNTEAFF,TGTGCCACCAGCAGCGGACAGATGAACACTGAAGCTTTCTTT,TRBJ1-1,NA,TRBV15,NA
CAWSGTGAETQYF,TGTGCCTGGAGCGGGACAGGGGCGGAGACCCAGTACTTC,TRBJ2-5,TRBD1,TRBV30,NA
CASSFYRDPYGYTF,TGTGCCAGCAGTTTCTACAGGGATCCCTATGGCTACACCTTC,TRBJ1-2,NA,TRBV28,NA
CASSSPTNEKLFF,TGTGCCAGCAGCTCTCCAACTAATGAAAAACTGTTTTTT,TRBJ1-4,NA,TRBV9,NA
CASSSRRGGYTF,TGTGCCAGCAGTTCCCGTCGAGGGGGCTACACCTTC,TRBJ1-2,NA,TRBV6-5,NA
CATSRPLGGASDSPLHF,TGTGCCACCAGCAGACCTTTAGGGGGGGCCTCCGATTCACCCCTCCACTTT,TRBJ1-6,NA,TRBV15,NA
CASSHPEIGDGAFF,TGCGCCAGCAGCCACCCGGAGATAGGAGACGGAGCTTTCTTT,TRBJ1-1,NA,TRBV4-3,NA
CASSQVPSGGALNTGELFF,TGTGCCAGCAGCCAAGTGCCTAGCGGGGGGGCCCTCAACACCGGGGAGCTGTTTTTT,TRBJ2-2,TRBD2,TRBV4-2,NA
CASSLVGQGFIQYF,TGTGCCAGCAGCTTAGTCGGCCAGGGTTTCATTCAGTACTTC,TRBJ2-4,NA,TRBV7-9,NA
CASRERGGSSGANVLTF,TGTGCCAGTAGAGAAAGGGGAGGTAGCTCTGGGGCCAACGTCCTGACTTTC,TRBJ2-6,NA,TRBV19,NA
CASSQDQGETQYF,TGTGCCAGCAGCCAAGATCAGGGGGAGACCCAGTACTTC,TRBJ2-5,NA,TRBV14,NA
CASTLGPQGNNFGYTF,TGTGCCAGCACTCTAGGGCCACAGGGAAATAACTTTGGCTACACCTTC,TRBJ1-2,NA,TRBV5-6,NA
CASTPVGGGVGGYTF,TGTGCCAGCACCCCAGTTGGCGGCGGGGTGGGAGGCTACACCTTC,TRBJ1-2,NA,TRBV5-6,NA
CASKVDRLANYGYTF,TGCGCCAGCAAGGTTGACAGGCTCGCTAACTATGGCTACACCTTC,TRBJ1-2,NA,TRBV5-1,NA
CASSLDWASFYEQYF,TGTGCCAGCAGCTTAGACTGGGCGTCCTTCTACGAGCAGTACTTC,TRBJ2-7,NA,TRBV7-2,NA
CASSWDRGQETQYF,TGCGCCAGCAGCTGGGACAGGGGACAAGAGACCCAGTACTTC,TRBJ2-5,TRBD1,TRBV5-1,NA
CASWRLAGYNEQFF,TGTGCCAGCTGGCGGCTAGCGGGGTACAATGAGCAGTTCTTC,TRBJ2-1,TRBD2,TRBV2,NA
CASRRGGNTEAFF,TGTGCCAGCAGACGGGGGGGGAACACTGAAGCTTTCTTT,TRBJ1-1,NA,TRBV12-3/TRBV12-4,NA
CASSDRDRSWHEQFF,TGTGCCAGCAGCGACCGGGACAGGAGTTGGCATGAGCAGTTCTTC,TRBJ2-1,TRBD1,TRBV9,NA
CASSLRGTGTDTQYF,TGCGCCAGCAGCTTGAGAGGGACAGGCACAGATACGCAGTATTTT,TRBJ2-3,TRBD1,TRBV5-1,NA
CASSEKGAQDGYTF,TGTGCCAGCAGTGAGAAGGGGGCGCAGGATGGCTACACCTTC,TRBJ1-2,TRBD1,TRBV6-4,once
CSSTSGTGRTEAFF,TGCAGCTCCACATCCGGGACAGGGCGCACTGAAGCTTTCTTT,TRBJ1-1,TRBD1,TRBV29-1,few
CASRPGQGSYEQYF,TGTGCCAGCAGACCTGGACAGGGGTCCTACGAGCAGTACTTC,TRBJ2-7,TRBD1,TRBV2,NA
CAISEPGGDGGEQYF,TGTGCCATCAGTGAACCGGGGGGGGATGGAGGGGAGCAGTACTTC,TRBJ2-7,TRBD2,TRBV10-3,NA
CASSLEGRDYEQYF,TGTGCCAGCAGCTTAGAAGGCCGGGACTACGAGCAGTACTTC,TRBJ2-7,NA,TRBV7-9,NA
CASSPGGGLYEQYF,TGTGCCAGCAGCCCCGGCGGGGGACTCTACGAGCAGTACTTC,TRBJ2-7,TRBD2,TRBV7-9,NA
CASSGRASGSYEQYF,TGTGCCAGCAGTGGGCGAGCTAGCGGCTCCTACGAGCAGTACTTC,TRBJ2-7,TRBD2,TRBV27,NA
CASSFTGNTEAFF,TGTGCCAGCAGCTTTACAGGGAACACTGAAGCTTTCTTT,TRBJ1-1,NA,TRBV7-2,NA
CASSSQGPGSPLHF,TGTGCCAGCAGCTCCCAGGGGCCGGGTTCACCCCTCCACTTT,TRBJ1-6,NA,TRBV11-2,NA
CAIRVTLAGEGTDTQYF,TGTGCCATCAGGGTCACTTTAGCGGGCGAGGGCACAGATACGCAGTATTTT,TRBJ2-3,TRBD2,TRBV10-3,NA
CASSFRRGTGELFF,TGTGCCAGCAGTTTTAGAAGGGGCACCGGGGAGCTGTTTTTT,TRBJ2-2,NA,TRBV28,NA
CASSLVRGSGYTF,TGCGCCAGCAGCTTAGTCAGGGGAAGCGGCTACACCTTC,TRBJ1-2,NA,TRBV5-1,NA
CASGRWMSRTGMGSSTEAFF,TGTGCCAGCGGCAGGTGGATGTCGAGGACAGGAATGGGTTCAAGCACTGAAGCTTTCTTT,TRBJ1-1,TRBD1,TRBV28,NA
CASSVESRRGTEAFF,TGTGCCAGCAGCGTAGAGTCCCGAAGGGGGACTGAAGCTTTCTTT,TRBJ1-1,NA,TRBV9,NA
CAADRDGSPLHF,TGTGCCGCGGACAGGGATGGCTCACCCCTCCACTTT,TRBJ1-6,TRBD1,TRBV30,NA